Presented here are 31 T cell receptor beta chains from one specimen sequenced in a study of blood T cell repertoires in COVID-19. Measured with immunoSEQ multiplex PCR; TCRdb has only the in-frame clones, and not every one. The sample consists of 88,000 or so clones, about 89% of them appearing once. The sequenced sample consisted of PBMCs or T cells enriched from blood (not recorded which). Every receptor here comes from a woman aged 45-60 years with acute COVID-19.

The table lists this clone with a count of one. V gene TRBV27 combines with J gene TRBJ2-1, with 9 nucleotides matching TRBD2. Germline trimming cut 3 bases from V and 3 bases from J; bases unmatched to any gene: 6. The CDR3 spans 16 residues. Germline lookup yields CDR1 MNHEY and CDR2 SMNVEV (reference sequence). CDR3 region: CASSFHPTSGYNEQFF. In DNA, the CDR3 is TGTGCCAGCAGTTTTCATCCGACTAGCGGCTACAATGAGCAGTTCTTC.

This chain links TRBV28 with TRBJ2-7, with D possibly being TRBD2 (6 bases). Trimming took 5 bases from V and 5 from J, leaving 25 bases between them. Germline V gene data show CDR1 as MDHEN and CDR2 as SYDVKM. The CDR3 has 17 residues. This CDR3 is CASSPLREIRGRNEQYF. The CDR3 DNA reads TGTGCCAGCAGTCCCCTCCGGGAGATCCGAGGTAGGAACGAGCAGTACTTC. The complete variable domain, with remaining parts taken from reference TRBV28 and TRBJ2-7, reads DVKVTQSSRYLVKRTGEKVFLECVQDMDHENMFWYRQDPGLGLRLIYFSYDVKMKEKGDIPEGYSVSREKKERFSLILESASTNQTSMYLCASSPLREIRGRNEQYFGPGTRLTVT.

This clone appeared once. The V gene is TRBV20-1, the J gene TRBJ1-2, with D unresolved. The CDR3 runs 10 residues. The germline gives CDR1 DFQATT, CDR2 SNEGSKA (reference sequence). V was cut by 6 bases and J by 6 bases, with 8 bases left in between. CDR3 protein: CSARGNGYTF. CDR3 coding DNA: TGCAGTGCCCGGGGAAATGGCTACACCTTC.

The V and J genes are TRBV3-1 (or the pseudogene TRBV3-2) and TRBJ2-7; no firm D call. V lost 4 bases, J lost 2 bases, and 9 bases lay in between. Germline V gene data show CDR1 as LGHDT and CDR2 as YNNKEL (reference sequence). The CDR3 spans 13 residues. CDR3 residues: CASSPRNTYEQYF. In DNA, the CDR3 is TGTGCCAGCAGCCCCCGTAACACCTACGAGCAGTACTTC.

This chain joins TRBV9 and TRBJ1-2; tentatively, D is TRBD1 (5 bases). The V end lost 3 bases, the J end lost 0 bases, and 9 bases lay between the germline ends. There are 14 residues in the CDR3. The germline V gene has CDR1 SGDLS and CDR2 YYNGEE. The CDR3 coding sequence is TGTGCCAGCAGCGAGACAGAAACTAACTATGGCTACACCTTC. Amino acid sequence: CASSETETNYGYTF.

The chain carries TRBV15 and TRBJ2-1; a possible D gene is TRBD1 (5 bases). Germline V gene sequence: CDR1 LNHNV, CDR2 YYDKDF (reference sequence). The CDR3 has 15 amino acids. Between the trimmed V and J ends, which lost 0 bases and 5 bases, there was a span of 11 bases. CDR3 in DNA: TGTGCCACCAGCAGAGATGTAGGGGTCGACAATGAGCAGTTCTTC. Residues: CATSRDVGVDNEQFF.

The gene calls are TRBV6-2 or TRBV6-3 and TRBJ2-5; 8 bases line up with TRBD1. Germline V gene data show CDR1 as MNHEY and CDR2 as SVGEGT. V gave up 2 bases and J gave up 3 bases; unmatched junction bases: 5. The CDR3 has 15 amino acids. DNA for the CDR3: TGTGCCAGCAGTTACGGACAGGGCGAGAAAGAGACCCAGTACTTC. This encodes CASSYGQGEKETQYF.

To note about this clone: Mismatch with germline at one junction end may stem from a read error. The chain links TRBV7-2 to TRBJ2-7, with 13 bases that match TRBD2. The germline gives CDR1 SGHTA, CDR2 FQGNSA. There are 13 residues in the CDR3. CDR3 loop: CASSNQLAGGMSF. The CDR3 DNA reads as TGTGCCAGCAGCAATCAACTAGCGGGAGGGATGTCGTTC.

For the CDR3, the DNA is TGTGCCAGCAGCTCCCGGGACAGGGATGTCAATGAGCAGTTCTTC. Amino acid sequence: CASSSRDRDVNEQFF. The rearrangement links TRBV5-4 to TRBJ2-1; 9 nucleotides line up with TRBD1. Per germline, CDR1 SGHNT and CDR2 YYREEE (reference sequence). CDR3 length: 15 amino acids. V dropped 3 bases and J dropped 6; count of bases not matched to a gene: 7.

The V gene is TRBV11-3, the J gene TRBJ2-2; TRBD2 matches at 7 bases. This CDR3 is built from 17 residues. CDR1 SGHNT and CDR2 YENEEA come from the germline V gene. Germline trimming cut 5 bases from V and 7 bases from J; bases unmatched to any gene: 16. The CDR3 sequence is CASSRDYTKYFGGELFF. As DNA, the CDR3 is TGTGCCAGCAGCCGGGACTACACAAAGTATTTCGGCGGGGAGCTGTTTTTT.

This chain uses TRBV29-1 with TRBJ1-1; D gene uncertain. Trimming left V 1 base short and J 0 bases short, with 9 bases between. The CDR3 length is 14 residues. The germline CDR1 and CDR2 sequences are SQVTM and ANQGSEA. The CDR3 loop reads CSVEGGPLNTEAFF. The CDR3 DNA reads TGCAGCGTTGAAGGAGGCCCGCTGAACACTGAAGCTTTCTTT.

The chain carries TRBV7-8 and TRBJ1-1; D is perhaps TRBD1 (5 bases). The CDR3 is 13 residues long. Trimming pared 7 bases from V and 5 bases from J, leaving 14 bases between. Germline CDR1 is SGHVS and CDR2 is FQNEAQ. CDR3 in amino acids: CASTSSGGTEAFF. CDR3 in DNA: TGTGCCAGCACCTCTTCGGGGGGAACTGAAGCTTTCTTT.

The chain carries TRBV2 and TRBJ2-1; 9 bases align to TRBD1. Germline V gene data show CDR1 as SNHLY and CDR2 as FYNNEI. J was trimmed by 8 bases and V by 6 bases; bases with no gene match: 17. This CDR3 comprises 17 residues. This CDR3 reads CASRERLGGQGRHEQFF. The CDR3 DNA is TGTGCCAGCAGAGAACGGTTAGGGGGACAGGGACGTCATGAGCAGTTCTTC.

This chain joins TRBV6-5 and TRBJ2-5; 10 bases are shared with TRBD2. The V and J ends lost 2 bases and 4 bases, in that order; junction bases with no gene match: 4. CDR3 length: 15 residues. Germline V gene data show CDR1 as MNHEY and CDR2 as SVGAGI. For the CDR3, the DNA is TGTGCCAGCAGTTACGGGACTAGCGAGATAGAGACCCAGTACTTC. This codes for CASSYGTSEIETQYF.

This chain's CDR3 is CASTPPESAGGRNTIYF. The CDR3 region has the DNA TGCGCCAGCACCCCTCCGGAGAGCGCAGGGGGCCGAAACACCATATATTTT. This rearrangement joins TRBV23-1 to TRBJ1-3, with TRBD1 matching 8 bases. TRBV23-1 has ORF status, its function being uncertain. CDR3 length equals 17 residues. V lost 7 bases to trimming and J lost 5 bases; unmatched junction nucleotides: 16.

This clone occurred a few times. The chain joins TRBV30 to TRBJ2-7; the match to TRBD2 covers 11 bases. CDR1 and CDR2 from the germline V gene are GTSNPN and SVGIG (reference sequence). Unmatched junction bases numbered 12, after V lost 6 bases and J lost 5 bases. The CDR3 sequence is 15 residues long. The DNA for the CDR3 is TGTGCCTGCAATAGCGGGAGGGACCGCCGGGACGAGCAGTACTTC. Protein product: CACNSGRDRRDEQYF.

The chain couples TRBV9 to TRBJ1-2; D not resolved. The CDR3 has 11 residues. Germline CDR1 SGDLS, CDR2 YYNGEE. Between the trimmed V and J ends, which lost 2 bases and 8 bases, there was a span of 7 bases. CDR3 amino acids: CASSVGGGYTF. DNA of the CDR3: TGTGCCAGCAGCGTGGGAGGAGGCTACACCTTC.

This chain joins TRBV5-6 and TRBJ1-2; unclear D gene. Trimming removed 5 bases at V and 3 bases at J, with 11 bases between. Germline CDR1 SGHDT, CDR2 YYEEEE. This CDR3 spans 13 amino acids. The CDR3 DNA follows: TGTGCCAGCAGTCTCAGCGCAGACTATGGCTACACCTTC. It yields the protein CASSLSADYGYTF.

The gene calls are TRBV12-3 or TRBV12-4 and TRBJ2-3; D is unresolved. The CDR3 runs to 12 residues. V gave up 5 bases and J gave up 4 bases, with 7 bases separating them. As DNA, the CDR3 is TGTGCCAGCAGTCTACGGGCAGATACGCAGTATTTT. It yields the protein CASSLRADTQYF.

The chain is built from TRBV27 and TRBJ1-1, with D uncertain. Germline V gene data show CDR1 as MNHEY and CDR2 as SMNVEV (reference sequence). This CDR3 spans 14 amino acids. The germline V and J ends were trimmed by 3 bases and 2 bases, with 10 bases remaining between them. For the CDR3, the DNA is TGTGCCAGCAGTTTTTCTAGGCTTAACACTGAAGCTTTCTTT. Its protein is CASSFSRLNTEAFF.

V gene TRBV7-2 combines with J gene TRBJ2-1; 14 nucleotides agree with TRBD2. The CDR3 runs to 15 residues. Germline CDR1 reads SGHTA; CDR2 reads FQGNSA. V was clipped by 6 bases and J by 8 bases; unmatched bases: 6. The CDR3 DNA follows: TGTGCCAGCAGATACACGGGACTAGCGGGAGATGAGCAGTTCTTC. Translation: CASRYTGLAGDEQFF.

Here the CDR3 DNA reads TGTGCCAGCAGCTTAGGACAGGGTGGAGAAAAACTGTTTTTT. Translation: CASSLGQGGEKLFF. This chain joins TRBV7-9 and TRBJ1-4; 7 positions match TRBD1. The CDR3 runs 14 residues. J gave up 8 bases and V 1 base, and 4 bases lay outside the gene matches. Germline lookup yields CDR1 SEHNR and CDR2 FQNEAQ (reference sequence).

The V call is TRBV5-1, the J call TRBJ2-1; 9 bases are shared with TRBD1. Germline loops: CDR1 SGHRS, CDR2 YFSETQ. The junction had 8 bases not matched to a gene; V was cut back by 0 bases and J by 10 bases. The CDR3 is 15 amino acids. The CDR3 DNA reads as TGCGCCAGCAGCTTGGAGGGACAGGGTTTTTACGAGCAGTTCTTC. Amino acids: CASSLEGQGFYEQFF.

The chain carries TRBV27 and TRBJ1-6; possible D gene TRBD1, 6 bases. CDR1 MNHEY and CDR2 SMNVEV come from the germline V gene (reference sequence). The length of the CDR3 is 16 residues. Trimming removed 7 bases from V and 1 base from J, with 14 bases in between. The CDR3 region has the DNA TGTGCCAGCAAGATTGAAGGGGGTTCCTATAATTCACCCCTCCACTTT. Its translation is CASKIEGGSYNSPLHF.

The chain is built from TRBV5-1 and TRBJ2-7; 8 bases map to TRBD1. There are 15 residues in the CDR3. V lost 4 bases, J lost 6 bases, and 12 bases stayed unmatched. Germline V gene sequence: CDR1 SGHRS, CDR2 YFSETQ. The CDR3 DNA reads TGCGCCAGCAGCCTGGAGGGGACAGGTTCTTTCGAGCAGTACTTC. This translates into CASSLEGTGSFEQYF.

In regard to this clone: The sample carries other DNA sequences with the same CDR3. This chain connects TRBV5-5 to TRBJ1-4; D is uncertain. The germline gives CDR1 SGHKS, CDR2 YYEKEE (reference sequence). Trimming removed 1 base from V and 0 bases from J, with 4 bases in between. The CDR3 extends over 14 amino acids. In nucleotides, the CDR3 is TGTGCCAGCAGCTTGCGTGCAACTAATGAAAAACTGTTTTTT. Residues: CASSLRATNEKLFF.

This chain uses TRBV27 with TRBJ2-2; the match to TRBD1 covers 9 bases. The CDR3 spans 15 residues. Unmatched junction bases numbered 7, after V lost 6 bases and J lost 5 bases. CDR1 is MNHEY and CDR2 is SMNVEV in the germline V gene (reference sequence). This CDR3 reads CASRRDRVLTGELFF. DNA of the CDR3: TGTGCCAGCAGGCGGGACAGGGTACTTACCGGGGAGCTGTTTTTT.

This clone occurred once. This chain links TRBV6-5 with TRBJ1-2; 9 bases are shared with TRBD1. Germline V gene data show CDR1 as MNHEY and CDR2 as SVGAGI. V was pared by 5 bases and J by 7 bases, with 8 bases of the junction left unmatched. The CDR3 has 14 amino acids. The CDR3 DNA is TGTGCCAGCAGTCTGGGACAGGGAGGGGGTGGCTACACCTTC. Its translation: CASSLGQGGGGYTF.

V and J are TRBV7-8 and TRBJ1-1, with D unclear. CDR1 SGHVS and CDR2 FQNEAQ come from the germline V gene. This CDR3 has 14 amino acids. V was cut by 4 bases and J by 6 bases, with 15 bases left in between. As DNA, the CDR3 is TGTGCCAGCAGCTCAAATCGTGGGCCCCCTGAAGCTTTCTTT. As protein: CASSSNRGPPEAFF.

The DNA for the CDR3 is TGTGCCAGCAGCCAAGATACCAGACTCCTAGCTAACTATGGCTACACCTTC. This translates into CASSQDTRLLANYGYTF. The chain uses TRBV4-2 and TRBJ1-2; D gene uncertain. Per the germline V gene, CDR1 is LGHNA and CDR2 is YNFKEQ. Trimming pared 0 bases from V and 0 bases from J, leaving 14 bases between. The CDR3 consists of 17 residues.

The chain joins TRBV6-2 or TRBV6-3 to TRBJ2-7; TRBD2 matches at 12 bases. V lost 6 bases, J lost 6 bases, and 9 bases stayed unmatched. This CDR3 contains 15 residues. CDR1 is MNHEY, CDR2 SVGEGT, per germline. Here the CDR3 reads CASSRLAGGAGEQYF. As DNA, the CDR3 is TGTGCCAGCAGCCGTCTAGCGGGAGGGGCGGGCGAGCAGTACTTC.